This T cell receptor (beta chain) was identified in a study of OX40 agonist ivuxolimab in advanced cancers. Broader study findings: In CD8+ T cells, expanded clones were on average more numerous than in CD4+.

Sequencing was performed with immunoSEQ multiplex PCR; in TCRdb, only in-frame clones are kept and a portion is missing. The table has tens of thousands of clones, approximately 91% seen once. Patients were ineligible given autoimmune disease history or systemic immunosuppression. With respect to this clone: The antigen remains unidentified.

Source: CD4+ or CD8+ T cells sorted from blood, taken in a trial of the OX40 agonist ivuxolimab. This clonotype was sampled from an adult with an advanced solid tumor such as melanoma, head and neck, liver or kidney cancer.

The CDR3 bases are TGTGCCAGCAGTGAAGTGGGGCAGGATTATGGCTACACCTTC. This sequence encodes CASSEVGQDYGYTF. The chain couples TRBV6-1 to TRBJ1-2, with D tentatively TRBD1 (5 bases). V was trimmed by 1 base and J by 5 bases, leaving 11 bases between them. CDR1 is MNHNS, CDR2 SASEGT, per germline. The CDR3 extends over 14 amino acids.